The 13 T cell receptor beta chains below all came from one sample that was sequenced in a study of OX40 agonist ivuxolimab in advanced cancers. Clones were read by immunoSEQ multiplex PCR, and TCRdb kept only the in-frame ones, dropping some. The sample records about 5,100 clones, about 67% being singletons. This specimen consisted of CD4+ or CD8+ T cells sorted from blood, obtained in a trial of the OX40 agonist ivuxolimab. The source is an adult with an advanced solid tumor such as melanoma, head and neck, liver or kidney cancer.

This clone appeared a single time. Here the CDR3 DNA reads TGTGCCAGCAGCGTAGGGGACAGTCTAACCTACGAGCAGTACTTC. Amino acids: CASSVGDSLTYEQYF. This rearrangement joins TRBV9 to TRBJ2-7; 7 bases are shared with TRBD1. Trimming at V came to 0 bases and at J to 2 bases, leaving 5 bases not matched to a gene. Germline CDR1 SGDLS, CDR2 YYNGEE. The CDR3 totals 15 residues.

The chain joins TRBV19 to TRBJ2-7; either TRBD1 or TRBD2 may fit D (5 bases each). The V end was cut by 7 bases, the J end by 2 bases, with 12 bases between. The length of the CDR3 is 13 residues. CDR1 LNHDA and CDR2 SQIVND come from the germline V gene (reference sequence). CDR3 sequence (DNA): TGTGCCAGTAATTCGGGGCCAGCCTACGAGCAGTACTTC. This codes for CASNSGPAYEQYF.

There are a few counts of this clone. V and J are TRBV25-1 and TRBJ2-5; 9 bases align to TRBD1. CDR1 is MGHDK and CDR2 is SYGVNS in the germline V gene. The CDR3 is 12 amino acids. The ends lost 8 bases at V and 5 bases at J; junction bases unmatched: 3. The CDR3 sequence: CASGTGSETQYF. The CDR3 DNA is TGTGCCAGCGGGACAGGGTCGGAGACCCAGTACTTC. Complete variable domain (other parts from reference TRBV25-1 and TRBJ2-5): EADIYQTPRYLVIGTGKKITLECSQTMGHDKMYWYQQDPGMELHLIHYSYGVNSTEKGDLSSESTVSRIRTEHFPLTLESARPSHTSQYLCASGTGSETQYFGPGTRLLVL.

This clone was seen a handful of times. The rearrangement uses TRBV19 and TRBJ1-1; no clear D gene. Deletions cut 5 bases from V and 4 bases from J, with 11 bases between. CDR3 length: 13 residues. Per germline, CDR1 LNHDA and CDR2 SQIVND (reference sequence). The CDR3 is CASSRSLSTEAFF. CDR3 bases: TGTGCCAGTAGTCGCTCTTTGAGCACTGAAGCTTTCTTT.

The rearrangement uses TRBV6-1 and TRBJ1-1; D is ambiguous. With 6 bases removed from V and 3 bases from J, the gap between germline ends came to 5 bases. The CDR3 is 11 amino acids. Germline V gives CDR1 MNHNS, CDR2 SASEGT. The CDR3 protein is CASRLYTEAFF. The CDR3 nucleotides are TGTGCCAGCAGGCTATACACTGAAGCTTTCTTT.

Only a few counts were recorded for this clone. The chain couples TRBV4-2 to TRBJ1-1; the D is unclear. The CDR3 runs 15 residues. Germline-derived CDR1 and CDR2 are LGHNA and YNFKEQ. Trimming left V 1 base short and J 7 bases short, with 16 bases between. CDR3 in DNA: TGTGCCAGCAGCCAAGCGGAGAGGACGATGGGTGAAGCTTTCTTT. Its protein product is CASSQAERTMGEAFF.

The chain carries TRBV28 and TRBJ1-1; D not resolved. The CDR3 covers 14 residues. The germline CDR1 and CDR2 sequences are MDHEN and SYDVKM. V lost 2 bases and J lost 0, with 7 bases in between. The CDR3 protein is CASSLSVMNTEAFF. CDR3 bases: TGTGCCAGCAGTTTAAGCGTAATGAACACTGAAGCTTTCTTT.

The gene calls are TRBV6-1 and TRBJ2-7; D remains unclear. CDR1 is MNHNS, CDR2 SASEGT, per germline. CDR3 length: 13 residues. Deletions cut 6 bases from V and 2 bases from J, with 11 bases between. The CDR3 sequence: CASRVQITYEQYF. The CDR3 DNA sequence: TGTGCCAGCAGGGTACAGATTACCTACGAGCAGTACTTC.

In its sample, this clone was seen a few times. The chain combines TRBV5-4 with TRBJ2-7; 9 nucleotides agree with TRBD1. Germline V gives CDR1 SGHNT, CDR2 YYREEE (reference sequence). The CDR3 runs 15 residues. V was pared by 4 bases and J by 0 bases, with 5 bases of the junction left unmatched. CDR3 in DNA: TGTGCCAGCAGCGCCCCGGGACAGGGCTCCTACGAGCAGTACTTC. It codes for CASSAPGQGSYEQYF.

The chain uses TRBV7-3 and TRBJ1-1; D unclear. The CDR3 has 13 residues. Germline V lookup: CDR1 SGHTA, CDR2 FQGTGA. The V end lost 3 bases, the J end lost 7 bases, and 12 bases lay between the germline ends. The CDR3 here is CASSLAQSSEAFF. CDR3 nucleotides: TGTGCCAGCAGCTTGGCCCAAAGTAGTGAAGCTTTCTTT.

The chain couples TRBV11-1 to TRBJ2-7; D remains unclear. Trimming left V 5 bases short and J 2 bases short, with 10 bases between. Germline CDR1 is SGHAT and CDR2 is FQDESV (reference sequence). The CDR3 sequence is 13 residues long. The CDR3 DNA reads as TGTGCCAGCAGCCCCGGCACGACCTACGAGCAGTACTTC. This codes for CASSPGTTYEQYF.

Concerning this clone: At one end, the junction sequence differs from germline, possibly due to a read error. The chain joins TRBV7-8 to TRBJ1-5; 8 bases line up with TRBD1. CDR3 size: 16 residues. In germline, CDR1 is SGHVS, CDR2 FQNEAQ. In DNA, the CDR3 is TGTGCCAGCAGCACCCCTGGACAGGGCACCTATCAGGCCCAGCATTTT. This sequence encodes CASSTPGQGTYQAQHF.

The chain carries TRBV5-8 and TRBJ2-3; 11 bases are shared with TRBD2. Trimming removed 4 bases from V and 4 bases from J; junction bases left unmatched: 11. The CDR3 is 17 amino acids. The germline V gene has CDR1 SGHTS and CDR2 YDEGEE. CDR3 residues: CASSPRTSGSQADTQYF. CDR3 DNA sequence: TGTGCCAGCAGCCCGAGGACTAGCGGGTCTCAAGCAGATACGCAGTATTTT.